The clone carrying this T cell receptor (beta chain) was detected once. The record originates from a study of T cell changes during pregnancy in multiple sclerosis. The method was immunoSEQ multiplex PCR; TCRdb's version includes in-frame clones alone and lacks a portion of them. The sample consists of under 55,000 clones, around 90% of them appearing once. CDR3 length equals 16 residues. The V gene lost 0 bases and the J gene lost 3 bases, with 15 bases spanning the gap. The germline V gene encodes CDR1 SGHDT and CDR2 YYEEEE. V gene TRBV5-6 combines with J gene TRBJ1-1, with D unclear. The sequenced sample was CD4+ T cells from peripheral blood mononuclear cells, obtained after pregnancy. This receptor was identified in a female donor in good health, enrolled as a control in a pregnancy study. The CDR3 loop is CASSLGVRARDTEAFF. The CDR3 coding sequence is TGTGCCAGCAGCTTGGGGGTGAGGGCTCGGGACACTGAAGCTTTCTTT.